Listed here is a single T cell receptor (beta chain). This record comes from a study of blood T cell repertoires in COVID-19. Looked up from germline, CDR1 is MNHEY and CDR2 is SVGEGT. The CDR3 sequence is 16 residues long. Trimming cost V 2 bases and J 4 bases, with 12 bases left between them. TCRdb's copy holds only in-frame clones and misses some; the assay was immunoSEQ multiplex PCR. The sample lists under 100,000 clones, roughly four fifths occurring once. The source of this sequence is a man between 60 and 70 years old with acute or convalescent COVID-19. V and J are TRBV6-2 or TRBV6-3 and TRBJ1-6; D unclear. Sequencing input: peripheral blood. The CDR3 loop reads CASSYGHNPYNSPLHF. The CDR3 DNA reads as TGTGCCAGCAGTTACGGGCACAACCCTTATAATTCACCCCTCCACTTT.